A single T cell receptor beta chain is shown here with its context. The CDR3 has 14 amino acids. Germline assignment: CDR1 SGHRS and CDR2 YFSETQ. With 2 bases clipped from V and 6 bases from J, the junction kept 7 bases outside the gene matches. The source of the sample is a study of blood T cell repertoires in COVID-19. Study information: Whether acute or convalescent, the COVID-19 samples came from the United States, Italy and Spain. Sample material is recorded as cDNA or gDNA derived from T cells, B-cell-depleted T cells, or PBMCs.

Source study methods: Cell counts per sample came from amplifying reference gene primers. The method was immunoSEQ multiplex PCR; TCRdb's version includes in-frame clones alone and lacks a portion of them. V and J calls and clone size are those listed in that table; D and trimming were worked out from the DNA. Of around 480,000 clones listed, about nine tenths were seen once; the top ten hold roughly an eighth. The chain is built from TRBV5-1 and TRBJ1-1, with 7 bases that match TRBD1. The clonotype comes from a woman in her forties or fifties with COVID-19, enrolled during active disease. Sequenced input: peripheral blood. The chain's CDR3 is CASSFGQVEAEAFF. CDR3 sequence (DNA): TGCGCCAGCAGCTTCGGACAGGTCGAGGCTGAAGCTTTCTTT. Looking up the rest from reference TRBV5-1 and TRBJ1-1 gives the full variable domain: KAGVTQTPRYLIKTRGQQVTLSCSPISGHRSVSWYQQTPGQGLQFLFEYFSETQRNKGNFPGRFSGRQFSNSRSEMNVSTLELGDSALYLCASSFGQVEAEAFFGQGTRLTVV.